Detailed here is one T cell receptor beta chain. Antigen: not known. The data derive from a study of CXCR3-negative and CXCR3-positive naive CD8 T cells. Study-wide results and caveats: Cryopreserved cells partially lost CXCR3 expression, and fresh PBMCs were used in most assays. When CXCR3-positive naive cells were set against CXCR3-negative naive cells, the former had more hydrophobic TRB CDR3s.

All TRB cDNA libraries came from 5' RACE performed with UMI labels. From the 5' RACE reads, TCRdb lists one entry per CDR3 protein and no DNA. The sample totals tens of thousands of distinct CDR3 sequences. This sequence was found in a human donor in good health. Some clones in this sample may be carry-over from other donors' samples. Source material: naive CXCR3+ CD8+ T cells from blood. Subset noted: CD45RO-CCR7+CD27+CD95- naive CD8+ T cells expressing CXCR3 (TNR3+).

CDR3 loop: CASSWEGETQYF. This chain joins TRBV28 and TRBJ2-5. The germline gives CDR1 MDHEN, CDR2 SYDVKM. The CDR3 spans 12 residues.